Following are 10 T cell receptor beta chains from one sample sequenced in a study of T cells in Graves' hyperthyroidism and ophthalmopathy. The CDR3 regions of TCR beta were amplified from RNA transcripts. The HTBI primer set served for first-round RT-PCR of the TCR CDR3. TCRdb re-derived calls from the multiplex PCR reads in MiXCR, one entry per CDR3 protein. The sample has 550,000 to 600,000 distinct CDR3 sequences, 15% to 20% seen once. Sequences were obtained from blood. These TCRs come from a woman aged 18-30 years with Graves' hyperthyroidism.

This clonotype was seen a few times. This chain connects TRBV11-3 to TRBJ2-4; 9 nucleotides agree with TRBD1. The junction had 3 bases not matched to a gene; V was cut back by 3 bases and J by 0 bases. The CDR3 loop spans 16 amino acids. Germline CDR1 is SGHNT and CDR2 is YENEEA. CDR3 region: CASSLRDRVAKNIQYF. DNA of the CDR3: TGTGCCAGCAGCTTGCGGGACAGGGTAGCCAAAAACATTCAGTACTTC.

This clonotype was seen at least ten times. The chain recombines TRBV5-6 with TRBJ1-2, with a tentative D call TRBD1 (6 bases). This CDR3 is 14 amino acids long. From germline, CDR1 is SGHDT and CDR2 YYEEEE. V was trimmed by 4 bases and J by 0 bases, leaving 10 bases between them. This chain's CDR3 is CASSPGAPNYGYTF. The CDR3 DNA is TGTGCCAGCAGCCCAGGGGCCCCTAACTATGGCTACACCTTC.

This clonotype was observed a handful of times. V is TRBV7-8 and J is TRBJ1-1, with D uncertain. The ends were cut back, 5 bases at V and 4 bases at J, with 23 bases in the middle. The CDR3 has 17 amino acids. Germline assignment: CDR1 SGHVS and CDR2 FQNEAQ. The CDR3 DNA is TGTGCCAGCAGCCCTAGGGCGGCAGTCATCCGGGTCACTGAAGCTTTCTTT. Its protein is CASSPRAAVIRVTEAFF.

The rearrangement links TRBV7-6 to TRBJ2-7; 8 bases line up with TRBD2. Germline CDR1 and CDR2: SGHVS and FNYEAQ. With V trimmed by 2 bases and J by 3 bases, 6 bases remained unmatched. This CDR3 has 15 amino acids. The CDR3 DNA is TGTGCCAGCAGCTTACAAGCGGGAGAGCACTACGAGCAGTACTTC. Protein product: CASSLQAGEHYEQYF.

This clonotype was found a few times. J is TRBJ2-4 and V is TRBV4-2; D uncertain. The CDR3 is 15 residues long. The V end lost 0 bases, the J end lost 6 bases, and 12 bases lay between the germline ends. Germline CDR1 LGHNA, CDR2 YNFKEQ. The CDR3 bases are TGTGCCAGCAGCCAAGATCTGGGTCCCCTAAACATTCAGTACTTC. Amino acids: CASSQDLGPLNIQYF.

The V gene is TRBV6-1, the J gene TRBJ2-1; D unresolved. V lost 7 bases, J lost 7 bases, and 14 bases lay in between. Germline CDR1 is MNHNS and CDR2 is SASEGT. The CDR3 sequence is 13 residues long. The CDR3 spells CASTWGRWNEQFF. The CDR3 DNA sequence: TGTGCCAGCACCTGGGGTCGTTGGAATGAGCAGTTCTTC.

V and J are TRBV5-6 and TRBJ2-7; D perhaps matches TRBD1 (7 bases). Trimming shortened V by 2 bases and J by 3 bases, and 18 bases separated the two germline ends. There are 16 residues in the CDR3. The V gene's germline CDR1 is SGHDT and CDR2 YYEEEE. As DNA, the CDR3 is TGTGCCAGCAGCTTAGGGGGCGGGACGATCAGCTACGAGCAGTACTTC. Protein sequence: CASSLGGGTISYEQYF.

This clonotype was counted between two and nine times. The chain has TRBV6-1 and TRBJ2-4, with D unclear. The ends were cut back, 6 bases at V and 0 bases at J, with 9 bases in the middle. The CDR3 runs 14 residues. Germline CDR1 MNHNS, CDR2 SASEGT. CDR3 residues: CASSDFLAKNIQYF. The CDR3 DNA reads TGTGCCAGCAGCGACTTCTTAGCCAAAAACATTCAGTACTTC.

This clonotype has at least ten counts. The chain employs TRBV3-1 and TRBJ1-1; 7 bases fit TRBD1. V gave up 5 bases and J gave up 9 bases; unmatched junction bases: 6. Per the germline V gene, CDR1 is LGHDT and CDR2 is YNNKEL (reference sequence). This CDR3 region has 12 residues. In DNA form, the CDR3 reads TGTGCCAGCAGCGTGGGACAGCGGCAAGCTTTCTTT. As protein: CASSVGQRQAFF.

This clonotype came up many times. This chain links TRBV18 with TRBJ2-5; possible D gene TRBD1, 6 bases. Germline V gene data show CDR1 as KGHSH and CDR2 as LQKENI. Trimming cost V 3 bases and J 4 bases, with 12 bases left between them. The CDR3 is made up of 14 amino acids. The CDR3 protein is CASSPGGSRETQYF. Written as DNA, the CDR3 is TGTGCCAGCTCACCTGGGGGCAGCCGAGAGACCCAGTACTTC.